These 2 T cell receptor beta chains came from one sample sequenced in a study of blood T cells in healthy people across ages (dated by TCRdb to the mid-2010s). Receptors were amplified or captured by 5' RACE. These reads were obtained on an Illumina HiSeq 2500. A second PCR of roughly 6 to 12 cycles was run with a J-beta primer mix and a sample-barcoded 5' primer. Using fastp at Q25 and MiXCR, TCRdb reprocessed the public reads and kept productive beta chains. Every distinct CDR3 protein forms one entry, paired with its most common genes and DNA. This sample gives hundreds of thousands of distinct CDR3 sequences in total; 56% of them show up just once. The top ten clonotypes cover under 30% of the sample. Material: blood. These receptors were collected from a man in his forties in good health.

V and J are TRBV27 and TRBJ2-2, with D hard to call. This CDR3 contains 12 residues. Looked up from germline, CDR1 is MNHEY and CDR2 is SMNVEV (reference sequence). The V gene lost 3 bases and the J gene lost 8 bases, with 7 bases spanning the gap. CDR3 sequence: CASSFIMGELFF. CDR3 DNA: TGTGCCAGCAGTTTTATTATGGGGGAGCTGTTTTTT.

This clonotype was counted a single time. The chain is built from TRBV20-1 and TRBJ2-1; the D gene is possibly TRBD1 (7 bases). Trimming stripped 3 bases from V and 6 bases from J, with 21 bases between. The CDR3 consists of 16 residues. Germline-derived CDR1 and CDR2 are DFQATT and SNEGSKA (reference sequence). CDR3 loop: CSASFGRRGPGNEQFF. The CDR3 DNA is TGCAGTGCTAGTTTCGGCAGGAGGGGGCCCGGCAATGAGCAGTTCTTC.